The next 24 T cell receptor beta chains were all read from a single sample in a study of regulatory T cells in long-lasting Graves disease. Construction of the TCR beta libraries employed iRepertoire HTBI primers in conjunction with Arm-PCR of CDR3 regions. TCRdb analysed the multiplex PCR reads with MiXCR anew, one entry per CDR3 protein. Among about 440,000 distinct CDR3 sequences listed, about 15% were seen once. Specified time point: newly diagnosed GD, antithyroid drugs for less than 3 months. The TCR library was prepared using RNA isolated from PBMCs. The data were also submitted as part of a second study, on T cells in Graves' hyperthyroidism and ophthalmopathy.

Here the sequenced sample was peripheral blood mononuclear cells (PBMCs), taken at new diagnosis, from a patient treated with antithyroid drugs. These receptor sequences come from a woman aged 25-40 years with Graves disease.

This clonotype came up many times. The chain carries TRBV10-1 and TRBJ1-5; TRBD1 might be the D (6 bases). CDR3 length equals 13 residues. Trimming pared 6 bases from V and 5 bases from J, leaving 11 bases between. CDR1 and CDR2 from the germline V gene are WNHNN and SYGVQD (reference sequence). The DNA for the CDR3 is TGCGCCAGCAGCAGGACAGTCGATCAGCCCCAGCATTTT. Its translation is CASSRTVDQPQHF.

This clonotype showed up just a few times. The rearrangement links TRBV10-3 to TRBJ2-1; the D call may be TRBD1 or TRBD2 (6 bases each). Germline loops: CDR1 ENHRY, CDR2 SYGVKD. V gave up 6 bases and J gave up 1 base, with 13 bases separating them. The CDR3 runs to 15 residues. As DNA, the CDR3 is TGTGCCATCAGCCCAGGAGGGGGTTCCTACAATGAGCAGTTCTTC. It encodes CAISPGGGSYNEQFF.

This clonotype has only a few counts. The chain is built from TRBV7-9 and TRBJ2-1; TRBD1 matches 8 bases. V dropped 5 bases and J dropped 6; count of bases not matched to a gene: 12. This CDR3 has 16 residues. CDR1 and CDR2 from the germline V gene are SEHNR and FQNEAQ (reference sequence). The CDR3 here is CASSPGGGISFNEQFF. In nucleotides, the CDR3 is TGTGCCAGCAGCCCAGGGGGCGGGATATCTTTCAATGAGCAGTTCTTC.

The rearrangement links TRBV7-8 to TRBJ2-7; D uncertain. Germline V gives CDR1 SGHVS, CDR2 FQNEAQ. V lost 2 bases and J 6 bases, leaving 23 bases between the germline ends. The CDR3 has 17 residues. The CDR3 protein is CASSLTSGLPGFTEQYF. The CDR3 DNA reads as TGTGCCAGCAGCTTAACGTCGGGCCTACCAGGTTTCACCGAGCAGTACTTC.

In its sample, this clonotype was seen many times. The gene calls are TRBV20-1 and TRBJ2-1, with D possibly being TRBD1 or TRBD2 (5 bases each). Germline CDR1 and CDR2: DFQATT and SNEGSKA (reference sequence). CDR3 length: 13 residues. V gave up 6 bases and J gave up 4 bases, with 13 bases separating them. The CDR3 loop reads CSANPGAYNEQFF. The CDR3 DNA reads TGCAGTGCAAACCCCGGGGCTTACAATGAGCAGTTCTTC.

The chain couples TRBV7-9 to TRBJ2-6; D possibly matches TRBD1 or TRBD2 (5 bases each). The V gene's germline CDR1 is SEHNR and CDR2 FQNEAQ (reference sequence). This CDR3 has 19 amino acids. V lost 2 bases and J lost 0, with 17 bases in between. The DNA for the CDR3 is TGTGCCAGCAGCTTATTGCAGCAGGGACCAAGCTCTGGGGCCAACGTCCTGACTTTC. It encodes CASSLLQQGPSSGANVLTF.

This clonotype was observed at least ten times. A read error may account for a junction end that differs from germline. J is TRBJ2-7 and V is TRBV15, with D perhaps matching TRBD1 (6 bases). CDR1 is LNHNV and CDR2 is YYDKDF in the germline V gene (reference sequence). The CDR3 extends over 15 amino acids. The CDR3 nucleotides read TGTGCCACCAGCGGAGAACAGGGTCTCAGGTCCGAGCAGTACTTC. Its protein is CATSGEQGLRSEQYF.

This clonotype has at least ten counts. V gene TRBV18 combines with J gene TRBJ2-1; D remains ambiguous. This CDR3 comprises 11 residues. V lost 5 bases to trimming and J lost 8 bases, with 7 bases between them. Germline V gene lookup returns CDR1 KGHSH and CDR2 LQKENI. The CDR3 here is CASSLKDEQFF. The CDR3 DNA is TGTGCCAGCTCATTGAAGGATGAGCAGTTCTTC.

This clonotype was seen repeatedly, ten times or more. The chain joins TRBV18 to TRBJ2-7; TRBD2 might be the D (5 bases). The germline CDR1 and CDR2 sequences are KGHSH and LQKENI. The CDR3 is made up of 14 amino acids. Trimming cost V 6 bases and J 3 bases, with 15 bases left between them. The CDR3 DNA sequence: TGTGCCAGCTCTCCTGCTGGGGAGATCTACGAGCAGTACTTC. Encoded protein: CASSPAGEIYEQYF.

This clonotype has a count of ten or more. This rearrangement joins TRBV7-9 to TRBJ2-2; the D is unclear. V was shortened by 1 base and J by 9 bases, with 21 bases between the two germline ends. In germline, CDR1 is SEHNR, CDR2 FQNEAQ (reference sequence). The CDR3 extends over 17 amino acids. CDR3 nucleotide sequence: TGTGCCAGCAGCTTAGAACTGAGGACCACGAATAGCTGGGAGCTGTTTTTT. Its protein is CASSLELRTTNSWELFF.

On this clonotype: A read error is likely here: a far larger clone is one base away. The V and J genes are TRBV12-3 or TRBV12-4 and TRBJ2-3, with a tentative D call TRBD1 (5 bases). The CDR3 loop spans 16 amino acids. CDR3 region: CANSVRFGRDTDTQYF. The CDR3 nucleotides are TGTGCCAACAGTGTTAGGTTTGGCAGGGACACAGATACGCAGTATTTT.

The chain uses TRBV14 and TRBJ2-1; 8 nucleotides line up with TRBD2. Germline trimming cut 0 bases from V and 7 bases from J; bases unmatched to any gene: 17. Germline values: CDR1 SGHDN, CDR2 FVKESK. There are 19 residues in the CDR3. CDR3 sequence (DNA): TGTGCCAGCAGCCAAGATTGGGGGCTTTCGGGATCGGGAGGGAATGAGCAGTTCTTC. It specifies CASSQDWGLSGSGGNEQFF. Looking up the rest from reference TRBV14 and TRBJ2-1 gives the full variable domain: EAGVTQFPSHSVIEKGQTVTLRCDPISGHDNLYWYRRVMGKEIKFLLHFVKESKQDESGMPNNRFLAERTGGTYSTLKVQPAELEDSGVYFCASSQDWGLSGSGGNEQFFGPGTRLTVL.

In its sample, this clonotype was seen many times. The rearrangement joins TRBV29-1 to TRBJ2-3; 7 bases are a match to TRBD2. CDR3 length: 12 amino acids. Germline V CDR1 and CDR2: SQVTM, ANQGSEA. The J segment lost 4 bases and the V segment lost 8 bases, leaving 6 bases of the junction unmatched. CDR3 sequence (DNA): TGCAGCTCCCCGGGGAGGGCAGATACGCAGTATTTT. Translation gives CSSPGRADTQYF.

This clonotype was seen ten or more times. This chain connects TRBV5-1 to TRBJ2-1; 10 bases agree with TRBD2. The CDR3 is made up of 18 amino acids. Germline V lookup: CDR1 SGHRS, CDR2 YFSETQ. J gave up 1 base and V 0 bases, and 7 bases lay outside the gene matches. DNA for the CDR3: TGCGCCAGCAGCTTGGAAAGAGCGGGAGGGCCTTCCTACAATGAGCAGTTCTTC. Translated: CASSLERAGGPSYNEQFF.

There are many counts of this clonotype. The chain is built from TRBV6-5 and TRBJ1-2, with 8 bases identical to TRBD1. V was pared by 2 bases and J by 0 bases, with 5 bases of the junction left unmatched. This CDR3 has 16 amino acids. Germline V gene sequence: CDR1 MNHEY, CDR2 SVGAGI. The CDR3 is CASSYRGTGPNYGYTF. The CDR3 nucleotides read TGTGCCAGCAGTTACCGGGGGACAGGACCTAACTATGGCTACACCTTC.

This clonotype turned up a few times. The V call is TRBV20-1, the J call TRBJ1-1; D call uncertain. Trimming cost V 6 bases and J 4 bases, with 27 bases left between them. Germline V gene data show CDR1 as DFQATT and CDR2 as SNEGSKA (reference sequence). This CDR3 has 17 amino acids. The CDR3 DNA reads TGCAGTGCGACCGATCTTTGGAACCCGGGTTTTACCACTGAAGCTTTCTTT. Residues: CSATDLWNPGFTTEAFF.

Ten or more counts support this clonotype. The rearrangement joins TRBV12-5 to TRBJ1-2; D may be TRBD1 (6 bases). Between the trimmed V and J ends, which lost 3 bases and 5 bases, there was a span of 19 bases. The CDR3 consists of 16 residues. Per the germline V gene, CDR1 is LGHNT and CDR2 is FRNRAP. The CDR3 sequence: CASGFGGRGGRYGYTF. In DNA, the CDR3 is TGTGCTAGTGGTTTTGGGGGGCGCGGGGGGCGGTATGGCTACACCTTC.

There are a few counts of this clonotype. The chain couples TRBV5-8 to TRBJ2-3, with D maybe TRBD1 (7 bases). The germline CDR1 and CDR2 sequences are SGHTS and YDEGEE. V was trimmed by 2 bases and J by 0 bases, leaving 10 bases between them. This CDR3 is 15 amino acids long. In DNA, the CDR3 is TGTGCCAGCAGCTTTCAGGGGGGCAGCACAGATACGCAGTATTTT. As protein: CASSFQGGSTDTQYF.

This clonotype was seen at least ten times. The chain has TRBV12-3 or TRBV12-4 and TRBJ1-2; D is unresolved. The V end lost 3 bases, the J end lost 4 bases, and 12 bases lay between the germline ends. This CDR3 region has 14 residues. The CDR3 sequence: CASSFANSLYGYTF. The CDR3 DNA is TGTGCCAGCAGTTTCGCGAACAGCCTCTATGGCTACACCTTC.

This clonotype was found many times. The CDR3 here is CASSQVLDNGYTF. CDR3 coding DNA: TGTGCCAGCAGCCAAGTTTTAGATAATGGCTACACCTTC. The V call is TRBV3-1, the J call TRBJ1-2; D gene unclear. V lost 1 base and J 6 bases, leaving 9 bases between the germline ends. The CDR3 runs to 13 residues. The V gene's germline CDR1 is LGHDT and CDR2 YNNKEL (reference sequence).

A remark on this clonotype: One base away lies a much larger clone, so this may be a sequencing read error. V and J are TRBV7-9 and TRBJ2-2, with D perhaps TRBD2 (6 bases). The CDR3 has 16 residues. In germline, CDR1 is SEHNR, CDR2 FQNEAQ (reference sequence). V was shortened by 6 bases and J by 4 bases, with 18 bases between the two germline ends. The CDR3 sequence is CASRGRGLVTTGELFF. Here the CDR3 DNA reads TGTGCCAGCAGGGGCCGGGGACTGGTTACCACCGGGGAGCTGTTTTTT.

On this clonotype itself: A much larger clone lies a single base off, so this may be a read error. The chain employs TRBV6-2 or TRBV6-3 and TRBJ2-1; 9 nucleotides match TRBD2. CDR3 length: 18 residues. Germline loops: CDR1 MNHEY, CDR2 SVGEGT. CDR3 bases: TGTGCCAGCAGTTACAGGGTAGGGAAAGCGGGGGGCTACGATGAGCAGTTCTTC. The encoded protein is CASSYRVGKAGGYDEQFF.

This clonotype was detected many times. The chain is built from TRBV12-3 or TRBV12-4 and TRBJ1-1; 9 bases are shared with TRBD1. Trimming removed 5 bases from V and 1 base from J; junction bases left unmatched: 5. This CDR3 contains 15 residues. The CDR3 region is CASSIRDRENTEAFF. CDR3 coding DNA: TGTGCCAGCAGTATCCGGGACAGGGAGAACACTGAAGCTTTCTTT.

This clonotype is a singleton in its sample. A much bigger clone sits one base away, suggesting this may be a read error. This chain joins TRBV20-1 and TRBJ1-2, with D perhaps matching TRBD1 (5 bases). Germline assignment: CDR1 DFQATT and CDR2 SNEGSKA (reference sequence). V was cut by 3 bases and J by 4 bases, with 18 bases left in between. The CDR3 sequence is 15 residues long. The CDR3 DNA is TGCAGTGCTAGTGGGACCCAGTTTAGCCCCTATGGCTACACCTTC. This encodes CSASGTQFSPYGYTF.